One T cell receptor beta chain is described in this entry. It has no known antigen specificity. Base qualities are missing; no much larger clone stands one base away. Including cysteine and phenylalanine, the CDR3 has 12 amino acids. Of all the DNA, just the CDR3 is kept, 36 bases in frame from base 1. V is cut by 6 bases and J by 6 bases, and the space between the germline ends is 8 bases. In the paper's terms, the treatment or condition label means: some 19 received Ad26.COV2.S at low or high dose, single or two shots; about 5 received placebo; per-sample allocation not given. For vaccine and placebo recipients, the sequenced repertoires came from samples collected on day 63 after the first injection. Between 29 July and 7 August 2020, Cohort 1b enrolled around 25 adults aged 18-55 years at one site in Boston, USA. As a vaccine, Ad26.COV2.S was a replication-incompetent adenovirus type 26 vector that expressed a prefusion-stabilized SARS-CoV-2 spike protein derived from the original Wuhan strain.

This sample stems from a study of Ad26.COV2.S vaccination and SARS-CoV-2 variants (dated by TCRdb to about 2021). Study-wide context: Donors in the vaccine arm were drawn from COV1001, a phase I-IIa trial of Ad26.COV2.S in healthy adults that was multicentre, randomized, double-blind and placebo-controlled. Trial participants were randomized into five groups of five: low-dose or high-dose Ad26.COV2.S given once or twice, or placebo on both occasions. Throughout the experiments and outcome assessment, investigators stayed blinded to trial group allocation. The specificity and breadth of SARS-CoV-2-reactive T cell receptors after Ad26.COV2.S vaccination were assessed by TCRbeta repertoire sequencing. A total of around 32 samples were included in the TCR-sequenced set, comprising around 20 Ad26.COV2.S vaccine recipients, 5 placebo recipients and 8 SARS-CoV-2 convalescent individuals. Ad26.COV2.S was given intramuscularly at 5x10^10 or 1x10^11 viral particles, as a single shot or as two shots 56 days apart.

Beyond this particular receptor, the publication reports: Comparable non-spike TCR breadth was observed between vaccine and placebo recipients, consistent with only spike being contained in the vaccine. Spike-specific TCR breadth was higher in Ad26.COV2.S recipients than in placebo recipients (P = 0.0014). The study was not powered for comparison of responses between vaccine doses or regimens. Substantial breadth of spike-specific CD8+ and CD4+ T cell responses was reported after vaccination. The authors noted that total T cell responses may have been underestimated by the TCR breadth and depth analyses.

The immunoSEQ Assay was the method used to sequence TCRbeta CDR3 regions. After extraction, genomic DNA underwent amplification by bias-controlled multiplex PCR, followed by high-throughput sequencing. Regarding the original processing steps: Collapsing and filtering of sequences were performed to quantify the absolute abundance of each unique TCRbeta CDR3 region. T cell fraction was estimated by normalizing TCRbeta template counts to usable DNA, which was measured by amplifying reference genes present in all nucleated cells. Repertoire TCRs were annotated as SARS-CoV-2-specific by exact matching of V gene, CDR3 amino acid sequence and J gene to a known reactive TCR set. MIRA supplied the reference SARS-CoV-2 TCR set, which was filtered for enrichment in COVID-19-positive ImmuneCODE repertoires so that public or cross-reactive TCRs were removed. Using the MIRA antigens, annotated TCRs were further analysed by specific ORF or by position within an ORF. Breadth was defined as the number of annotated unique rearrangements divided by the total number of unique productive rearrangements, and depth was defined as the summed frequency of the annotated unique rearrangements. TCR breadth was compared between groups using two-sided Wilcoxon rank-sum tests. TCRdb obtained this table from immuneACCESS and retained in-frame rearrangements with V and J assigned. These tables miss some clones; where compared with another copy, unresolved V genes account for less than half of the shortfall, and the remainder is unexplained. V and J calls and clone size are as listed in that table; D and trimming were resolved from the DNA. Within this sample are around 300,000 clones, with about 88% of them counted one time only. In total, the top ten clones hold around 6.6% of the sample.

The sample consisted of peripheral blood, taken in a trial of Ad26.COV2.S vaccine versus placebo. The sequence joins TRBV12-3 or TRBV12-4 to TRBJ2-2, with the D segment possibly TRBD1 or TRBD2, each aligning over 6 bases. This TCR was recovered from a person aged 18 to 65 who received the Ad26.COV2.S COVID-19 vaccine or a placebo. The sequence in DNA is TGTGCCAGCAGGAGGGGGGCCGGGGAGCTGTTTTTT. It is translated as CASRRGAGELFF.